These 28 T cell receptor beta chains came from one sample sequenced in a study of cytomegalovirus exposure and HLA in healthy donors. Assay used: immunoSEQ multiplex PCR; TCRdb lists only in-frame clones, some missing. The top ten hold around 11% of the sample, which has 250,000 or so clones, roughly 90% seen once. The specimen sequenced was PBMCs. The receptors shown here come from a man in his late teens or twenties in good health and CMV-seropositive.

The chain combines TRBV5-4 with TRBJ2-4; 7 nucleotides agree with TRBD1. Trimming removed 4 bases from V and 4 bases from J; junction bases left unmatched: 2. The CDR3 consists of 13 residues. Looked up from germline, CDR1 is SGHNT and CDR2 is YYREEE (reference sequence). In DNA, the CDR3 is TGTGCCAGCAGCGGGGGACAGAAAAACATTCAGTACTTC. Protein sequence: CASSGGQKNIQYF.

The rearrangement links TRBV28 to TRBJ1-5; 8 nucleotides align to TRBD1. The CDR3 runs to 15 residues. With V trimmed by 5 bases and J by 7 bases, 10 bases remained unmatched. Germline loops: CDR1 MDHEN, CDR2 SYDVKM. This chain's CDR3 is CASSNGQGATQPQHF. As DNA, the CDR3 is TGTGCCAGCAGTAACGGTCAGGGGGCCACCCAGCCCCAGCATTTT.

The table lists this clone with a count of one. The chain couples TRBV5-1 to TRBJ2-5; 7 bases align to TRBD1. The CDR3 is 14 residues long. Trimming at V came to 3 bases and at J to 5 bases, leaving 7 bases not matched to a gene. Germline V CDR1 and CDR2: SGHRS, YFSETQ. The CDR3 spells CASSWGTVGETQYF. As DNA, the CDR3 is TGCGCCAGCAGCTGGGGGACAGTAGGCGAGACCCAGTACTTC.

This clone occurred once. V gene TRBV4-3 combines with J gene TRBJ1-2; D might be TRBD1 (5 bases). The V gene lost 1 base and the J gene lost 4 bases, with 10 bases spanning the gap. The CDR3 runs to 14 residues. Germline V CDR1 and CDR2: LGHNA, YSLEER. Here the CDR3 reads CASSQAGPAYGYTF. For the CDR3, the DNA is TGCGCCAGCAGCCAAGCGGGACCTGCCTATGGCTACACCTTC.

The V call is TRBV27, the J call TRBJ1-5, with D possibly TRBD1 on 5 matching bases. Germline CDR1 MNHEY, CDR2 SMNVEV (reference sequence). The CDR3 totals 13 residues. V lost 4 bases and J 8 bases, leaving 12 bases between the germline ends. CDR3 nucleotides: TGTGCCAGCAGTTGGGGACCGGATAAGCCCCAGCATTTT. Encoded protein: CASSWGPDKPQHF.

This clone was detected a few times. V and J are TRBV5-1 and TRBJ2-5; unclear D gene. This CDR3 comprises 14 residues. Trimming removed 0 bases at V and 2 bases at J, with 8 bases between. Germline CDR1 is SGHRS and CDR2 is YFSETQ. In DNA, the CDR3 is TGCGCCAGCAGCTTGGTGGCGAGACAAGAGACCCAGTACTTC. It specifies CASSLVARQETQYF. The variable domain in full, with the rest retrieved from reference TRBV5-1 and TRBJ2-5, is KAGVTQTPRYLIKTRGQQVTLSCSPISGHRSVSWYQQTPGQGLQFLFEYFSETQRNKGNFPGRFSGRQFSNSRSEMNVSTLELGDSALYLCASSLVARQETQYFGPGTRLLVL.

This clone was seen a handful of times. CDR3 amino acids: CAIMRQEKNYGYTF. As DNA, the CDR3 is TGTGCCATCATGAGACAGGAGAAAAACTATGGCTACACCTTC. The rearrangement uses TRBV10-3 and TRBJ1-2; the D gene is possibly TRBD1 (6 bases). V shed 7 bases and J shed 2 bases, with 14 bases lying between them. CDR3 length: 14 amino acids. Germline CDR1 is ENHRY and CDR2 is SYGVKD.

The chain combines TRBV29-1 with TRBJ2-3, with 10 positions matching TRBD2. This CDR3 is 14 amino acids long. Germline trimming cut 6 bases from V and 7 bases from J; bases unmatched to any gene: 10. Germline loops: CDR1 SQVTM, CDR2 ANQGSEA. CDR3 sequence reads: CSVPLAGDHHTQYF. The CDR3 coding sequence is TGCAGCGTCCCTCTAGCGGGAGACCACCATACGCAGTATTTT.

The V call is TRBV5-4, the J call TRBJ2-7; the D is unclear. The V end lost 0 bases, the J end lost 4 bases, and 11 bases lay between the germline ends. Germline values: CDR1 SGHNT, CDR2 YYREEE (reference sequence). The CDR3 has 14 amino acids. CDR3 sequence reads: CASSLASPPYEQYF. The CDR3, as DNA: TGTGCCAGCAGCTTGGCCAGTCCACCTTACGAGCAGTACTTC.

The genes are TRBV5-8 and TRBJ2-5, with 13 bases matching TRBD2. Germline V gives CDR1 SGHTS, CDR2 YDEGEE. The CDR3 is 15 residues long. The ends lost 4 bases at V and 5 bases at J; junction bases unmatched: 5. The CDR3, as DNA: TGTGCCAGCAGCCCTGGACTAGCGGGAGCTGAGACCCAGTACTTC. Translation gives CASSPGLAGAETQYF.

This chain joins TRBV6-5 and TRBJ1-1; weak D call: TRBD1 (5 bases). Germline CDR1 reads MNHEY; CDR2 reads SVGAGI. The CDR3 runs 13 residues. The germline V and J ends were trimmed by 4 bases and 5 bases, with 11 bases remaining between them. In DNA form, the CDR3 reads TGTGCCAGCAGTTGGGGGACGGGTACTGAAGCTTTCTTT. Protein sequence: CASSWGTGTEAFF.

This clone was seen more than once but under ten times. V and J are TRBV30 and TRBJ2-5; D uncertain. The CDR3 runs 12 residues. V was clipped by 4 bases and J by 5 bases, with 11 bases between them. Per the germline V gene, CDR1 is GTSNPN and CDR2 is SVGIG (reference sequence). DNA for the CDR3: TGTGCCTGGAACGAGGCAGGCGAGACCCAGTACTTC. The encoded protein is CAWNEAGETQYF.

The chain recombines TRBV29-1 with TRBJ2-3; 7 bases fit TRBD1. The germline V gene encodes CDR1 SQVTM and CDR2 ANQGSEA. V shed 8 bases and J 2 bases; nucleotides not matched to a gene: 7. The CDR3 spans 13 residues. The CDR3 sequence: CSPRDRVTDTQYF. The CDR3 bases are TGCAGCCCAAGGGACAGAGTCACAGATACGCAGTATTTT.

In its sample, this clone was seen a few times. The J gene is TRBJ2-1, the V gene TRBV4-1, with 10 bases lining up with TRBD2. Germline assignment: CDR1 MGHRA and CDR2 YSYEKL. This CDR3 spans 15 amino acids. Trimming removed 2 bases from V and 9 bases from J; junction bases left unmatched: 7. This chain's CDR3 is CASSQFPSGSGEQFF. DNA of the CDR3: TGCGCCAGCAGCCAATTTCCTAGCGGGAGTGGTGAGCAGTTCTTC.

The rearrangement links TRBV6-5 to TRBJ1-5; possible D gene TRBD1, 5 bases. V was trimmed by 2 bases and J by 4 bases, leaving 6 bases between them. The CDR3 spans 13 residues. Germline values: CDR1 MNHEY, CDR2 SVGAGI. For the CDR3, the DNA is TGTGCCAGCAGTTACGACAGTAATCAGCCCCAGCATTTT. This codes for CASSYDSNQPQHF.

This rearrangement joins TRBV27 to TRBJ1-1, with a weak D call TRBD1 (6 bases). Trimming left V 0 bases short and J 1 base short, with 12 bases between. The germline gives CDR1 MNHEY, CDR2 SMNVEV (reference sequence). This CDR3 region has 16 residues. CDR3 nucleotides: TGTGCCAGCAGTTTATCGGTGGGGGGGCCGAACACTGAAGCTTTCTTT. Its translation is CASSLSVGGPNTEAFF.

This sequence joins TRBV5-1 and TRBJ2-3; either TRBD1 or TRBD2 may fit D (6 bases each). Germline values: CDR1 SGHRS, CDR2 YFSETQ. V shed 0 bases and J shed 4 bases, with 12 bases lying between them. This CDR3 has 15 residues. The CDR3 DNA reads TGCGCCAGCAGCTTGGTTCCGGGGGCCGCAGATACGCAGTATTTT. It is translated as CASSLVPGAADTQYF.

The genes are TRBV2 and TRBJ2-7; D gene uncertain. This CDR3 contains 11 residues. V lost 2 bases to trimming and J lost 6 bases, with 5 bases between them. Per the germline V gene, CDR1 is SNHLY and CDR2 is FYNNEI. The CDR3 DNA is TGTGCCAGCAGTGAATATGGCGAGCAGTACTTC. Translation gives CASSEYGEQYF.

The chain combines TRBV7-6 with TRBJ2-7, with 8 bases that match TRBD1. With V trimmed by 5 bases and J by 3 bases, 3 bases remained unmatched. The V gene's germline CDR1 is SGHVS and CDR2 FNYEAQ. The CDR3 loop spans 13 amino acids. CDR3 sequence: CASSTGQGYEQYF. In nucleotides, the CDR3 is TGTGCCAGCAGCACCGGACAGGGCTACGAGCAGTACTTC.

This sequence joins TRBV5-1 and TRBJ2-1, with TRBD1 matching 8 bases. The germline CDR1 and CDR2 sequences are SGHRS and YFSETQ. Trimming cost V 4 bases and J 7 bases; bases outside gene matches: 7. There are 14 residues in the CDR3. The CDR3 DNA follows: TGCGCCAGCAGCGCCGGACAGGGCGCGAATGAGCAGTTCTTC. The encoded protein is CASSAGQGANEQFF.

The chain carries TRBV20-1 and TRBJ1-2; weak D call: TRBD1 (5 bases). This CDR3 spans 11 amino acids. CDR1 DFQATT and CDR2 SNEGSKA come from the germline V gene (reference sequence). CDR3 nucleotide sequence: TGCAGCGCACCGGGGGTCTATGGCTACACCTTC. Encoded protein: CSAPGVYGYTF.

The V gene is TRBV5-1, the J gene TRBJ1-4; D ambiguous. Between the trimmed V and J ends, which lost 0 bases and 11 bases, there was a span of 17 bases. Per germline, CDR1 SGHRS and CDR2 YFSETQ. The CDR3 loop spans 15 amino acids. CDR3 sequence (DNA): TGCGCCAGCAGCTTGGTTTCCCGAGATAGTGGGAAACTGTTTTTT. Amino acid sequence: CASSLVSRDSGKLFF.

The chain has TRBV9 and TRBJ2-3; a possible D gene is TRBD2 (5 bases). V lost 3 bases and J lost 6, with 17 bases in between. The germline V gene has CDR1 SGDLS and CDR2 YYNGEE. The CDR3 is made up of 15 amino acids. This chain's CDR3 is CASSAPHRTGDTQYF. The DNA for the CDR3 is TGTGCCAGCAGCGCCCCCCATAGGACGGGGGATACGCAGTATTTT.

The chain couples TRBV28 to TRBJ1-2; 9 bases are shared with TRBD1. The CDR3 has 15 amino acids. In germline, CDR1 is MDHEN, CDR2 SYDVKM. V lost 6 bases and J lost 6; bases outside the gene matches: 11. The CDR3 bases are TGTGCCAGCAGCTATTCCGGGACAGGGATACATGGCTACACCTTC. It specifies CASSYSGTGIHGYTF.

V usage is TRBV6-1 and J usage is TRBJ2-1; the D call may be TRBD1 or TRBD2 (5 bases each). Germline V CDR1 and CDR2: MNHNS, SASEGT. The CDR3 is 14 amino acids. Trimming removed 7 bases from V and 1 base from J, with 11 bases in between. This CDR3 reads CASTRDGSYNEQFF. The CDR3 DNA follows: TGTGCCAGCACTAGGGACGGTTCCTACAATGAGCAGTTCTTC.

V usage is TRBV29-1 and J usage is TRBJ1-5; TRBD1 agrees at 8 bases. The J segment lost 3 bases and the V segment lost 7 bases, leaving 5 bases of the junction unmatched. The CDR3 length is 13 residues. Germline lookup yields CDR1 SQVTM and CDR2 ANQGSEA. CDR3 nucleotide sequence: TGCAGCGCTGGACAGGGTAACAATCAGCCCCAGCATTTT. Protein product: CSAGQGNNQPQHF.

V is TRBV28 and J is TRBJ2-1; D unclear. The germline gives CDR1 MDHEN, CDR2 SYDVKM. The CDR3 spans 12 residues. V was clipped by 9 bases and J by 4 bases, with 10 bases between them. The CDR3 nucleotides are TGTGCCAGTTACGGACCTTACAATGAGCAGTTCTTC. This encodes CASYGPYNEQFF.

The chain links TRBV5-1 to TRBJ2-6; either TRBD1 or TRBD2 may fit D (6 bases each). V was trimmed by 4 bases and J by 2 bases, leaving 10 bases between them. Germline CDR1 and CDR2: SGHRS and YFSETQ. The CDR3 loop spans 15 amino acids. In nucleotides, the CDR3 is TGCGCCAGCAGCCGGCGGGACACTGGGGCCAACGTCCTGACTTTC. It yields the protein CASSRRDTGANVLTF.